The table lists the clone carrying this TCR beta chain with many counts. Antigen specificity is unknown. CDR3 size: 13 residues. CDR1 and CDR2 from the germline V gene are DFQATT and SNEGSKA (reference sequence). Trimming removed 2 bases at V and 5 bases at J, with 10 bases between. For ophthalmopathy patients, the Clinical Activity Score was at least 3 and the NOSPECS grade at least 4; duration was under 3 months. Uncontrolled infection, other autoimmune disease, pregnancy and lactation each barred patients from inclusion. Fresh 10 ml peripheral blood yielded PBMCs. The record originates from a study of T cells in Graves' hyperthyroidism and ophthalmopathy. Findings and limits, study-wide: Stable hyperthyroidism was told apart from ophthalmopathy by a model built on 13 V-J features.

Authors of the study amplified TCR beta CDR3 regions from RNA transcripts. First-round RT-PCR targeting the TCR CDR3 was performed with the HTBI primer set. TCRdb independently ran MiXCR on the multiplex PCR reads; one entry per CDR3 protein. The table shows some 580,000 distinct CDR3 sequences, with roughly a sixth occurring only once. This TCR derives from a woman aged 40 to 50 with Graves' ophthalmopathy. This sequence joins TRBV20-1 and TRBJ1-5, with D uncertain. The sample was blood. CDR3 nucleotide sequence: TGCAGTGCTAGAATCCAGGTAGATCAGCCCCAGCATTTT. It encodes CSARIQVDQPQHF.